The T cell receptor (beta chain) under discussion was sequenced for a study of CD8 T cells in Susac syndrome. General study results and limits: It was acknowledged by the study that relatively few individuals were included in its TCR sequencing and HLA analysis.

Germline loops: CDR1 SNHLY, CDR2 FYNNEI. Trimming took off 6 bases at V and 10 bases at J, with 22 bases between the two ends. The CDR3 consists of 16 residues. Random hexamers served to reverse transcribe about 0.5 to 1 ug RNA. TCRdb analysed the immunoSEQ multiplex PCR reads with MiXCR anew, one entry per CDR3 protein. The sample lists roughly 330,000 distinct CDR3 sequences; about 91% were seen once. Remarks on this clonotype: The antigen is not known.

The sample comprised CD4+ T cells from PBMCs. This TCR came from a human donor with multiple sclerosis. The V gene is TRBV2, the J gene TRBJ1-6; D is unclear. The CDR3 nucleotides read TGTGCCAGCAGCGACCACGCAGTCGGGGTGCGGTCACCCCTCCACTTT. Translating gives CASSDHAVGVRSPLHF.